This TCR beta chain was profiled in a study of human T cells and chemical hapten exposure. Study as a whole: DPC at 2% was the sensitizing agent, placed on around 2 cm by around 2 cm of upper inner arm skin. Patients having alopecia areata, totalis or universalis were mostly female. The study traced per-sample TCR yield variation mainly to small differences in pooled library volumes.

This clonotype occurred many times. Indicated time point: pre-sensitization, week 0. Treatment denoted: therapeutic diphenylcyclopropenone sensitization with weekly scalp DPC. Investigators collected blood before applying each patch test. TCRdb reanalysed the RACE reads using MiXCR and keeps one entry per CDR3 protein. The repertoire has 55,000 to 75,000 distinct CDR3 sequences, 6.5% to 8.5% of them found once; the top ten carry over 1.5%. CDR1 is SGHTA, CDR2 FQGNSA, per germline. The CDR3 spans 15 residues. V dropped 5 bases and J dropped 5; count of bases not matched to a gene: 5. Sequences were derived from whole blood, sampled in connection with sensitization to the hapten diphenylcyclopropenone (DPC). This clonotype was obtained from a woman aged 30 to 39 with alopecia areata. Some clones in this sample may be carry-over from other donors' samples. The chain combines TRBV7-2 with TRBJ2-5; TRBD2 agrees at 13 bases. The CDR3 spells CASSTRTSGGETQYF. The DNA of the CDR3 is TGTGCCAGCAGCACCCGGACTAGCGGGGGTGAGACCCAGTACTTC.